This is a list of T cell receptor beta chains from one sample in a study of OX40 agonist ivuxolimab in advanced cancers. Data came from immunoSEQ multiplex PCR; TCRdb stores just in-frame clones and leaves some out. The table lists roughly 53,000 clones, about nine tenths of them singletons. The specimen was CD4+ or CD8+ T cells sorted from blood, collected in a trial of the OX40 agonist ivuxolimab. The source of these receptors is an adult with an advanced solid tumor such as melanoma, head and neck, liver or kidney cancer. CDR3s include the opening cysteine and the closing phenylalanine or tryptophan. The order of the fields is J gene, V gene, D gene, clone size, CDR3 DNA, CDR3 protein. The D gene is left open where the match is weak. Clone sizes are given selectively: once, few, many, or a class where the clone is expanded.

TRBJ2-7 | TRBV30 | TRBD2 | NA | TGTGCCTGGGCGGGAGGCCCCTACGAGCAGTACTTC | CAWAGGPYEQYF
TRBJ2-2 | TRBV7-9 | TRBD1 | NA | TGTGCCAGCAGCTTGGGACAGGGACCCGGGGAGCTGTTTTTT | CASSLGQGPGELFF
TRBJ2-3 | TRBV7-9 | TRBD1 | NA | TGTGCCAGCAGCTTAGAAGGAGTGACAGGGCCCACAGATACGCAGTATTTT | CASSLEGVTGPTDTQYF
TRBJ2-4 | TRBV29-1 | NA | NA | TGCAGCGTAAAAAAACTTGACATTCAGTACTTC | CSVKKLDIQYF
TRBJ2-4 | TRBV5-1 | NA | NA | TGCGCCAGCAGCGTCGGCGGGCAGGGGGGAACCAAAAACATTCAGTACTTC | CASSVGGQGGTKNIQYF
TRBJ1-1 | TRBV9 | NA | NA | TGTGCCAGCAGCCCCCAGACGGCGAACACTGAAGCTTTCTTT | CASSPQTANTEAFF
TRBJ1-4 | TRBV7-2 | NA | NA | TGTGCCAGCAGCCCGTCCTCCGCTAATGAAAAACTGTTTTTT | CASSPSSANEKLFF
TRBJ1-5 | TRBV19 | NA | NA | TGTGCCAGTAGTACTCTAGACAGCAATCAGCCCCAGCATTTT | CASSTLDSNQPQHF
TRBJ2-5 | TRBV7-9 | NA | NA | TGTGCCAGCAGCCCCAACGGAGGGGGGACCCAGTACTTC | CASSPNGGGTQYF
TRBJ1-2 | TRBV2 | NA | NA | TGTGCCAGCAGTGAACCCCAGACCCACAACGCCTTC | CASSEPQTHNAF
TRBJ1-1 | TRBV5-4 | NA | NA | TGTGCCAGCAGCTTGGACTACGGTGCTGAAGCTTTCTTT | CASSLDYGAEAFF
TRBJ2-1 | TRBV7-3 | NA | NA | TGTGCCAGCAGCCCTACGGATAACAATGAGCAGTTCTTC | CASSPTDNNEQFF
TRBJ2-3 | TRBV5-1 | NA | NA | TGCGCCAGCAGCTTGACCTCTTCCTCGACTGGGACAGATACGCAGTATTTT | CASSLTSSSTGTDTQYF
TRBJ2-5 | TRBV7-7 | TRBD1 | NA | TGTGCTAGCCGCCGCTTAACAGGGGGTCAAGAGACCCAGTACTTC | CASRRLTGGQETQYF
TRBJ2-7 | TRBV19 | NA | NA | TGTGCCAGTAGTATATCCGGGAGAGCCTACGAGCAGTACTTC | CASSISGRAYEQYF
TRBJ2-1 | TRBV20-1 | NA | once | TGCAGTGCTAGAGGACAAGCATCACAGTTCTTC | CSARGQASQFF
TRBJ2-1 | TRBV4-1 | NA | NA | TGCGCCAGCAGCCCAGAGATCGGTTCCTACAATGAGCAGTTCTTC | CASSPEIGSYNEQFF
TRBJ2-5 | TRBV7-3 | NA | once | TGTGCCAGCAGCTCTGGAGGGTCGGAGACCCAGTACTTC | CASSSGGSETQYF
TRBJ2-3 | TRBV5-1 | TRBD2 | NA | TGCGCCAGCAGCTTCCCAGCGGGGGGCGGCACAGATACGCAGTATTTT | CASSFPAGGGTDTQYF
TRBJ2-3 | TRBV18 | NA | few | TGTGCCAGCTCACCGTGGACTAGCACAGATACGCAGTATTTT | CASSPWTSTDTQYF
TRBJ2-1 | TRBV4-1 | TRBD2 | NA | TGCGCCAGCAGCCAAGAGTCTGTCGGGGGACTAGCGTACAATGAGCAGTTCTTC | CASSQESVGGLAYNEQFF
TRBJ1-2 | TRBV6-1 | NA | NA | TGTGCCAGCAGTGTAGGGGAAGGGCTTGACTATGGCTACACCTTC | CASSVGEGLDYGYTF
TRBJ1-2 | TRBV6-6 | NA | NA | TGTGCCAGCAGCTCACATTCGACAGGAGGAAACTATGGCTACACCTTC | CASSSHSTGGNYGYTF
TRBJ2-7 | TRBV27 | NA | NA | TGTGCCAGCAGTTTATCTTTAGCGGATCGCTCCTACGAGCAGTACTTC | CASSLSLADRSYEQYF
TRBJ2-6 | TRBV6-4 | NA | NA | TGTGCCAGCTCCCGAGCGGCTTGGGGGCTTGGGGCCAACGTCCTGACTTTC | CASSRAAWGLGANVLTF
TRBJ1-1 | TRBV27 | NA | NA | TGTGCCAGCAGTTTAACGGAGGGTCGGAACACTGAAGCTTTCTTT | CASSLTEGRNTEAFF
TRBJ2-3 | TRBV25-1 | TRBD2 | NA | TGTGCCAGCAGCCATATACTAGCGGGGCTCACAGATACGCAGTATTTT | CASSHILAGLTDTQYF
TRBJ2-2 | TRBV5-5 | TRBD1 | NA | TGTGCCAGCAGCTTGGCAGGACAGGACACCGGGGAGCTGTTTTTT | CASSLAGQDTGELFF
TRBJ2-7 | TRBV5-1 | NA | NA | TGCGCCAGCAGCTTTACCCGGGACACCGGGACTCCGAGCTCCTACGAGCAGTACTTC | CASSFTRDTGTPSSYEQYF
TRBJ1-4 | TRBV21-1 | NA | NA | TGTGCCAGCAGCAACCAATATCGGGGACAGCCCGAAAAACTGTTTTTT | CASSNQYRGQPEKLFF
TRBJ1-5 | TRBV19 | TRBD1 | NA | TGTGCCAGTAGTGTGGGACAGTCGAATCAGCCCCAGCATTTT | CASSVGQSNQPQHF
TRBJ2-7 | TRBV28 | NA | NA | TGTGCCAGCAGTTTAGCCCCGGGACAAAGCTACGAGCAGTACTTC | CASSLAPGQSYEQYF
TRBJ1-2 | TRBV11-2 | TRBD1 | NA | TGTGCCAGCAGCTTAGTTCCAGGGGGCGCGGGCTACACCTTC | CASSLVPGGAGYTF
TRBJ1-1 | TRBV19 | NA | NA | TGTGCCAGTAGTACCCAGGGTTGGATGAACACTGAAGCTTTCTTT | CASSTQGWMNTEAFF
TRBJ1-2 | TRBV11-3 | NA | NA | TGTGCCAGCAGCTTAACTCATGGCTACACCTTC | CASSLTHGYTF
TRBJ2-1 | TRBV10-3 | TRBD2 | NA | TGTGCCATCAGGCTTAGCGGGGAAGGCAATGAGCAGTTCTTC | CAIRLSGEGNEQFF
TRBJ1-2 | TRBV19 | NA | once | TGTGCCAGTAGTATATTCCCCGAAGGATCTAACTATGGCTACACCTTC | CASSIFPEGSNYGYTF
TRBJ2-2 | TRBV29-1 | NA | NA | TGCAGCGTGATGACCAACGCGAACACCGGGGAGCTGTTTTTT | CSVMTNANTGELFF
TRBJ2-3 | TRBV6-1 | NA | NA | TGTGCCAGCAGACCTGGGGGTAGCACAGATACGCAGTATTTT | CASRPGGSTDTQYF
TRBJ2-1 | TRBV4-1 | TRBD2 | NA | TGCGCCAGCAGCCAGACAGCGGGAACCTACAATGAGCAGTTCTTC | CASSQTAGTYNEQFF
TRBJ2-1 | TRBV6-6 | TRBD1 | NA | TGTGCTGCAGCCCCAGGGGGCAATGAGCAGTTCTTC | CAAAPGGNEQFF
TRBJ1-1 | TRBV7-6 | NA | NA | TGTGCCAGCAGCTTAGGTGCGAACACTGAAGCTTTCTTT | CASSLGANTEAFF
TRBJ2-3 | TRBV9 | NA | NA | TGTGCCAGCAGCGTAGGTAGGGGAGATACGCAGTATTTT | CASSVGRGDTQYF
TRBJ1-1 | TRBV20-1 | NA | few | TGCAGGGCTGATAAGACTGAAGCTTTCTTT | CRADKTEAFF
TRBJ2-1 | TRBV18 | NA | once | TGTGCCAGCTCTTCGAACCACAATGAGCAGTTCTTC | CASSSNHNEQFF
TRBJ2-2 | TRBV9 | TRBD2 | NA | TGTGCCAGCAGCCCCCGACTAGCGACGCACACCGGGGAGCTGTTTTTT | CASSPRLATHTGELFF
TRBJ2-3 | TRBV27 | NA | few | TGTGCCAGCAGTTTCGAGGCCGTTGGGTTGATAGTGCAGTATTTT | CASSFEAVGLIVQYF
TRBJ2-1 | TRBV19 | TRBD2 | NA | TGTGCCAGTAGATTTAGCGGAGCGGGGTACAATGAGCAGTTCTTC | CASRFSGAGYNEQFF
TRBJ2-3 | TRBV10-2 | TRBD1 | NA | TGCGCCAGCAGTGGACAGGGGAGCACAGATACGCAGTATTTT | CASSGQGSTDTQYF
TRBJ2-1 | TRBV19 | NA | NA | TGTGCCAGTAGTGCTAGTTTTGATGAGCAGTTCTTC | CASSASFDEQFF
TRBJ1-6 | TRBV6-5 | NA | NA | TGTGCCAGCAGTAACTTTCCGGGCCACCTCCACTTT | CASSNFPGHLHF
TRBJ2-7 | TRBV6-1 | NA | NA | TGTGCCAGCAGTGAAGTCCGGTCAGCCTCCGCTTCCTACGAGCAGTACTTC | CASSEVRSASASYEQYF
TRBJ2-6 | TRBV27 | NA | NA | TGTGCCAGCAGGCAGGCCTTTGGGGCCAACGTCCTGACTTTC | CASRQAFGANVLTF